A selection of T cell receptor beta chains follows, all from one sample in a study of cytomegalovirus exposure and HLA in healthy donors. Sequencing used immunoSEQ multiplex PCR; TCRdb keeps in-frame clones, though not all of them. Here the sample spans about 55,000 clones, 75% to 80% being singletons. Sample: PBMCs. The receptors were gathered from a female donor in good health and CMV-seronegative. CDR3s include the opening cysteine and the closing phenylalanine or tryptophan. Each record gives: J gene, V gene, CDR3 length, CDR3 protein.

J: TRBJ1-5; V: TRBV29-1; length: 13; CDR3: CSVEYWGDQPQHF
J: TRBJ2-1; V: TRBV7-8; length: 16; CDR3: CASSLERGASPNEQFF
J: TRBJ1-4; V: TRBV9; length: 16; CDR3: CASSVGGVWTNEKLFF
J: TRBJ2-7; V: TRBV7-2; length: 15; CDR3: CASSLASGTVYEQYF
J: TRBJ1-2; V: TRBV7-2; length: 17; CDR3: CASSLDLLTIARSGYTF
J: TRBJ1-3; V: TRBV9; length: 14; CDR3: CASSPQGSGNTIYF
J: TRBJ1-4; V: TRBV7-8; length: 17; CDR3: CASSLTDRVSTNEKLFF
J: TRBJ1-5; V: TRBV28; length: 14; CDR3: CASSLFSGGGTQHF
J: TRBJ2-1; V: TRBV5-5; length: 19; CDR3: CASSLRERGVPSYHNEQFF
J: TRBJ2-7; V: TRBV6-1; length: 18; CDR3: CASSDWVSGGRIRYEQYF
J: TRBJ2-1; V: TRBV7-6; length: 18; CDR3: CASSLASRTSGQYNEQFF
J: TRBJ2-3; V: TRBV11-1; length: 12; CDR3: CASSPGTDTQYF
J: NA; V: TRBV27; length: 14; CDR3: CASSKRDSSYEQYF
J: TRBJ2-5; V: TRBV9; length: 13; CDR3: CASSRRGQETQYF
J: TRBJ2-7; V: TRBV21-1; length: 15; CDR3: CASSKRTGTSYEQYF
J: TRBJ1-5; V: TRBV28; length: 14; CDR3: CASSLGHFNQPQHF
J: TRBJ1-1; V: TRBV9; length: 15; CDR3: CASSGPGARGTEAFF
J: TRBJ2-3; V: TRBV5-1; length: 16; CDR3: CASSSGGGVRTDTQYF
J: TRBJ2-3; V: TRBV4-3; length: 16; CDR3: CASSRQREASTDTQYF
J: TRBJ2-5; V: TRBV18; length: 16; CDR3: CASSPPNIVSQETQYF
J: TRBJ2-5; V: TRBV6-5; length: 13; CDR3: CASSYSRVAEQYF
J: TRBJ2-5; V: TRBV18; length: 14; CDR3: CASSPPDNQETQYF
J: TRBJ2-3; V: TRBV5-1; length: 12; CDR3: CASSFGDYPQYF
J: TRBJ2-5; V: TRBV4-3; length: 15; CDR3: CASSQGRGALETQYF
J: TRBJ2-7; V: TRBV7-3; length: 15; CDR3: CASSLSGTGLDEQYF
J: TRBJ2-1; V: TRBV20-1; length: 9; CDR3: CSAGEFRVF
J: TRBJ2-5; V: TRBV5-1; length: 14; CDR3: CASSLDRAKETQYF
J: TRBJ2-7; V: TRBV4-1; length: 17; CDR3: CASSQDIPRGYSYEQYF
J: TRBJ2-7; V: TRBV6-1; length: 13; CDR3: CASTRGFTYEQYF
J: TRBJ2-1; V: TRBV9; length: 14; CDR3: CASSFSGRDDEQFF
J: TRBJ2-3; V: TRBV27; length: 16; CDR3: CASKITSGASTDTQYF
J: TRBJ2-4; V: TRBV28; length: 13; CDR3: CASRTGVGNIQYF
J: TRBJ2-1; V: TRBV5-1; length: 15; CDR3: CASSSDRGEGNEQFF
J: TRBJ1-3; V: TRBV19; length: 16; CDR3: CASSIDISLIGNTIYF
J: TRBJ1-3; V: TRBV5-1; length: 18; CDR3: CASSSTPGTGTSGNTIYF